The entry below gives a single T cell receptor beta chain sequence along with its context. Its matching antigen is unknown. The germline V gene encodes CDR1 SGHDT and CDR2 YYEEEE. CDR3 length equals 16 residues. V was pared by 3 bases and J by 4 bases, with 7 bases of the junction left unmatched. These data are taken from a study of cytomegalovirus exposure and HLA in healthy donors. Study background: In a later analysis, the 90 to 150 validation repertoires were reported to have used the same platform as the 600 to 800 first-cohort repertoires. Study-wide results and caveats: First-cohort TCR clusters were later found to tend to co-occur in the approximately 120 validation repertoires. About 180 TCR beta chains were listed as cytomegalovirus-associated. High sensitivity and specificity were reportedly achieved when the classifier diagnosed cytomegalovirus status.

The table came from immunoSEQ multiplex PCR; TCRdb's copy has only in-frame clones and leaves some out. The data hold 150,000 to 200,000 clones, with roughly 85% observed a single time. Specimen: PBMCs. This chain links TRBV5-6 with TRBJ2-7; 13 bases agree with TRBD2. The sequence derives from a man aged 18 to 35 in good health and CMV-seropositive. The CDR3 region is CASSWGLAGTYYEQYF. The CDR3 DNA reads as TGTGCCAGCAGCTGGGGACTAGCGGGAACATATTACGAGCAGTACTTC. The variable domain in full, with the rest retrieved from reference TRBV5-6 and TRBJ2-7, is DAGVTQSPTHLIKTRGQQVTLRCSPKSGHDTVSWYQQALGQGPQFIFQYYEEEERQRGNFPDRFSGHQFPNYSSELNVNALLLGDSALYLCASSWGLAGTYYEQYFGPGTRLTVT.